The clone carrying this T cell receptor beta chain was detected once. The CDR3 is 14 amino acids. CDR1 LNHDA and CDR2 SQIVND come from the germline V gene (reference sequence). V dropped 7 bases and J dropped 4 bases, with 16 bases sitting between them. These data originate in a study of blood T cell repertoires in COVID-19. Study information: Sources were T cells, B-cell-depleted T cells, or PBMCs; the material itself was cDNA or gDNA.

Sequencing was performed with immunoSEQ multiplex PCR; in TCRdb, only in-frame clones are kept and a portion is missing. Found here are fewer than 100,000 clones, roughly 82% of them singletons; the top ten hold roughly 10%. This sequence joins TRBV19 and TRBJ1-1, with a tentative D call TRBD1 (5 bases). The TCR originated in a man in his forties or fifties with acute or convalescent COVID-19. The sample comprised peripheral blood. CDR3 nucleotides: TGTGCCAGTACCCTGCGGGGACGGTCCACTGAAGCTTTCTTT. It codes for CASTLRGRSTEAFF.